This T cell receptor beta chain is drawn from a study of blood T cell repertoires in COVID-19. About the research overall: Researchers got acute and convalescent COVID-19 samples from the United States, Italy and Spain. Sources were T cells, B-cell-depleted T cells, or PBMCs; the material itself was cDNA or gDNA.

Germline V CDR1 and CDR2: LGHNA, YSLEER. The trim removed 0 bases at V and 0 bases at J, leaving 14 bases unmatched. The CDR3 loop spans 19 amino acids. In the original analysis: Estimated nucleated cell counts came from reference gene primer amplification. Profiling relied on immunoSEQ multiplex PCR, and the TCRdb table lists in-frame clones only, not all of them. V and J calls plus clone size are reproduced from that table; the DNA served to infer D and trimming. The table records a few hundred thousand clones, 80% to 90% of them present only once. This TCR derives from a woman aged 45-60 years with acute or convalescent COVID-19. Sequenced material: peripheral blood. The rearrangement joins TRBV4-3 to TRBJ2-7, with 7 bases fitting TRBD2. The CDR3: CASSQDPPRWTGGSYEQYF. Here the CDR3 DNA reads TGCGCCAGCAGCCAAGATCCGCCGCGTTGGACGGGAGGCTCCTACGAGCAGTACTTC.